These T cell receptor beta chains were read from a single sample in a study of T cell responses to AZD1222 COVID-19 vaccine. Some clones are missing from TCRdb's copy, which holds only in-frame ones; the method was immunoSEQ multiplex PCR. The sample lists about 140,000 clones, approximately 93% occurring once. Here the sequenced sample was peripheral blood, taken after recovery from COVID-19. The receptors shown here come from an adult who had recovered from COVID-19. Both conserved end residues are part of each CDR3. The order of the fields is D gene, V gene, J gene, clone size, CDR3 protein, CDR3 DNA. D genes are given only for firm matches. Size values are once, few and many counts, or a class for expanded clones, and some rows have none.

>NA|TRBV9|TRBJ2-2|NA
CASSVSVAGELFF
TGTGCCAGCAGCGTGAGTGTGGCCGGGGAGCTGTTTTTT
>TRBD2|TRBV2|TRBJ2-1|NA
CASSEEGLANNEQFF
TGTGCCAGCAGTGAGGAGGGACTAGCGAACAATGAGCAGTTCTTC
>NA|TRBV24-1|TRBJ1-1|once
CATSDLGNTEAFF
TGTGCCACCAGTGATTTGGGGAACACTGAAGCTTTCTTT
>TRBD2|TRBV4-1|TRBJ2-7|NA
CASSQTTSVAYEQYF
TGCGCCAGCAGCCAAACAACTAGCGTCGCCTACGAGCAGTACTTC
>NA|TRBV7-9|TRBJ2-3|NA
CASSLPGGSTDTQYF
TGTGCCAGCAGCTTACCGGGGGGCTCCACAGATACGCAGTATTTT
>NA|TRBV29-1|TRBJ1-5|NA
CSVAESNQPQHF
TGCAGCGTTGCCGAGAGCAATCAGCCCCAGCATTTT
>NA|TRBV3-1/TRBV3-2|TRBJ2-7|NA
CASSQAYEQYF
TGTGCCAGCAGCCAAGCCTACGAGCAGTACTTC
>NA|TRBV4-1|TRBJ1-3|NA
CASSRLRPLERSGNTIYF
TGCGCCAGCAGTCGCTTGAGGCCCCTTGAGCGGTCTGGAAACACCATATATTTT
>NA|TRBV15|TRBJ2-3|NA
CATSRDSRGKTDTQYF
TGTGCCACCAGCAGAGATTCCCGGGGGAAGACAGATACGCAGTATTTT
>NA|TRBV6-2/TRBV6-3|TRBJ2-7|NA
CASSYLGGSYEQYF
TGTGCCAGCAGTTACCTCGGCGGTTCCTACGAGCAGTACTTC
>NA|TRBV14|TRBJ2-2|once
CASSQVAPGLNTGELFF
TGTGCCAGCAGCCAAGTCGCCCCGGGACTCAACACCGGGGAGCTGTTTTTT
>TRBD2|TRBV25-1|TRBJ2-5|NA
CASSGWELAGSETQYF
TGTGCCAGCAGTGGGTGGGAATTAGCGGGGTCAGAGACCCAGTACTTC
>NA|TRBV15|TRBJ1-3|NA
CATSRDRAYGNTIYF
TGTGCCACCAGCAGAGATCGGGCGTATGGAAACACCATATATTTT
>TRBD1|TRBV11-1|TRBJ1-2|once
CASSLEGQGYGYTF
TGTGCCAGCAGCTTAGAAGGACAGGGGTATGGCTACACCTTC
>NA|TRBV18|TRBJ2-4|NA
CASSPEGRNIQYF
TGTGCCAGCTCACCAGAAGGGAGAAACATTCAGTACTTC
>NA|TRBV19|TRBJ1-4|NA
CASKGRWSEKLFF
TGTGCCAGTAAGGGCAGATGGAGTGAAAAACTGTTTTTT
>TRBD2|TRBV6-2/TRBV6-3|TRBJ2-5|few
CASSPPTSSTETQYF
TGTGCCAGCAGCCCCCCGACTAGCTCAACCGAGACCCAGTACTTC
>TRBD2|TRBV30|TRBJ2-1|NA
CAWGIAGVLREQFF
TGTGCCTGGGGTATAGCGGGAGTGTTACGTGAGCAGTTCTTC
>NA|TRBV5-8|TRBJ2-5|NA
CASSFPFDSPLGETQYF
TGTGCCAGCAGCTTCCCTTTTGACAGCCCACTAGGGGAGACCCAGTACTTC
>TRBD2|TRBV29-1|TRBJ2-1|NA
CSVVGLAGYNEQFF
TGCAGCGTTGTCGGCCTAGCGGGCTACAATGAGCAGTTCTTC
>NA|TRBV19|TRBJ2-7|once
CASSNEALSPSAFGIYEQYF
TGTGCCAGTAGTAATGAAGCGCTCAGCCCCTCAGCCTTCGGCATCTACGAGCAGTACTTC
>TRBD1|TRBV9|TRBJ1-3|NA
CASSTGTASGNTIYF
TGTGCCAGCAGCACCGGGACAGCCTCTGGAAACACCATATATTTT
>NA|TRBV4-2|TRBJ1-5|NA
CASSQELGQLNQPQHF
TGTGCCAGCAGCCAAGAATTAGGGCAGCTCAATCAGCCCCAGCATTTT
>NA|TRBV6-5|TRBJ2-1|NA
CASEGTTSSNEQFF
TGTGCCAGCGAAGGGACGACATCCTCGAATGAGCAGTTCTTC
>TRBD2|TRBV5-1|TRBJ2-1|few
CASSLVSGRVIYNEQFF
TGCGCCAGCAGCTTGGTTAGCGGGAGGGTTATCTACAATGAGCAGTTCTTC
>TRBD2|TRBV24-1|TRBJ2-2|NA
CATSDQGLAGESPGELFF
TGTGCCACCAGTGATCAGGGACTAGCGGGAGAGAGTCCCGGGGAGCTGTTTTTT
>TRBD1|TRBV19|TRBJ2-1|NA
CASSPRDRGNEQFF
TGTGCCAGTAGTCCCCGGGACAGGGGCAATGAGCAGTTCTTC
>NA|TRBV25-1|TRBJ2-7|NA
CASSESHRVSEQYF
TGTGCCAGCAGTGAAAGTCACAGGGTCAGCGAGCAGTACTTC
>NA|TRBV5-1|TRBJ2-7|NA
CASSLDSGGNYEQYF
TGCGCCAGCAGCTTGGATTCGGGGGGCAACTACGAGCAGTACTTC
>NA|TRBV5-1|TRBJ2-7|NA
CASSTAESSYEQYF
TGCGCCAGCTCCACAGCGGAGAGCTCCTACGAGCAGTACTTC
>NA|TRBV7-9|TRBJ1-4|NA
CASSLGGGLAEKLFF
TGTGCCAGCAGCTTAGGTGGAGGGCTAGCTGAAAAACTGTTTTTT
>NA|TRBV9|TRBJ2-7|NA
CASSPDAGEQYF
TGTGCCAGCAGCCCAGACGCAGGTGAGCAGTACTTC
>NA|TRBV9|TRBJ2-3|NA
CASSPSTDTQYF
TGTGCCAGCAGCCCAAGCACAGATACGCAGTATTTT
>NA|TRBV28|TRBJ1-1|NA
CASTPGTSDTEAFF
TGTGCCAGTACCCCCGGGACATCGGACACTGAAGCTTTCTTT
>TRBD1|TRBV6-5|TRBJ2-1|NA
CASSLLGTGYNEQFF
TGTGCCAGCAGCCTCCTTGGGACAGGGTACAATGAGCAGTTCTTC
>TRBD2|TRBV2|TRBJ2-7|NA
CASRDISGNSYEQYF
TGTGCCAGCAGGGACATTAGCGGGAACAGCTACGAGCAGTACTTC
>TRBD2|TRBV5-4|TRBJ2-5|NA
CASSDRTSGRAETQYF
TGTGCCAGCAGCGACCGGACTAGCGGGAGGGCTGAGACCCAGTACTTC
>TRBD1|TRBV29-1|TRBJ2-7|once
CSVLRRDRSSYEQYF
TGCAGCGTTTTACGCCGGGACAGGAGCTCCTACGAGCAGTACTTC
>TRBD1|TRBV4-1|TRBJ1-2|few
CASSQRQGNGYTF
TGCGCCAGCAGCCAGAGACAGGGAAATGGCTACACCTTC
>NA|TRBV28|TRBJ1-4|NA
CASTPSGLANEKLFF
TGTGCCAGCACCCCTTCGGGGCTAGCTAATGAAAAACTGTTTTTT
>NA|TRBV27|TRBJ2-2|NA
CASSSRLVDYTGELFF
TGTGCCAGCAGTTCTCGGCTAGTAGATTACACCGGGGAGCTGTTTTTT
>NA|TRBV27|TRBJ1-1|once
CASSFTASWQGSMNTEAFF
TGTGCCAGCAGTTTTACGGCTTCCTGGCAGGGATCTATGAACACTGAAGCTTTCTTT
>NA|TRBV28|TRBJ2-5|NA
CASSRGETQYF
TGTGCCAGCAGTCGAGGAGAGACCCAGTACTTC
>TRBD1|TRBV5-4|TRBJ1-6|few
CASSSTGDSPLHF
TGTGCCAGCAGCTCGACAGGGGACTCACCCCTCCACTTT
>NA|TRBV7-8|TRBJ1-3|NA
CASGMEVTPTSGNTIYF
TGTGCCAGTGGGATGGAGGTAACCCCGACCTCTGGAAACACCATATATTTT
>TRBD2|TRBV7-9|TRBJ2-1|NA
CASRGTSGRSRHEQFF
TGTGCCAGCAGAGGGACTAGCGGGAGATCTCGGCATGAGCAGTTCTTC